This T cell receptor beta chain was identified during a study of pediatric ulcerative colitis. Findings and limits, study-wide: No controls had the two rectal clonotypes shared by ulcerative colitis patients. In rectum, acute severe colitis had expanded clones and less diversity.

The V gene lost 6 bases and the J gene lost 2 bases, with 11 bases spanning the gap. The length of the CDR3 is 14 residues. Germline CDR1 is MDHEN and CDR2 is SYDVKM. During colonoscopy, one to two rectal pinch biopsies were collected. Method: immunoSEQ multiplex PCR; TCRdb's copy keeps in-frame clones and lacks some. In the table there are roughly 49,000 clones, around 79% of which are singletons. Points on this clone: The antigen is undetermined.

The chain links TRBV28 to TRBJ2-1; either TRBD1 or TRBD2 may supply D (7 bases each). The TCR originated in a girl aged 10 to 17 with moderate ulcerative colitis. The sequencing input was gut tissue. The CDR3 DNA follows: TGTGCCAGCAGCCCAGGGGGGGCCTACAATGAGCAGTTCTTC. Translating gives CASSPGGAYNEQFF.